This TCR beta chain was retrieved from a study of PD-1 blockade in classical Hodgkin lymphoma. Study-level information: Patients in the cohort were put on intravenous nivolumab, 3 mg/kg every 2 weeks.

Profiled with immunoSEQ multiplex PCR; TCRdb holds only in-frame clones, not every one. Of some 41,000 clones listed, 70% to 90% are singletons. For this clone: The target antigen is unknown.

V was clipped by 5 bases and J by 2 bases, with 9 bases between them. Germline lookup yields CDR1 MNHEY and CDR2 SVGAGI. The CDR3 sequence is 13 residues long. Relapse was seen in all patients after autologous stem cell transplantation, and brentuximab vedotin exposure was variable. Study results and caveats: Those starting nivolumab under 1 year post-ASCT were excluded. By C4D1, CD4+ diversity increased significantly, especially in complete responders.

The source material was peripheral blood mononuclear cells (PBMCs), sampled before the second cycle of nivolumab. This sequence joins TRBV6-5 and TRBJ1-1; tentatively, D is TRBD1 (6 bases). The clonotype was recovered from a human donor with classical Hodgkin lymphoma. CDR3 amino acids: CASSGTTNTEAFF. The DNA for the CDR3 is TGTGCCAGCAGTGGGACAACTAACACTGAAGCTTTCTTT.